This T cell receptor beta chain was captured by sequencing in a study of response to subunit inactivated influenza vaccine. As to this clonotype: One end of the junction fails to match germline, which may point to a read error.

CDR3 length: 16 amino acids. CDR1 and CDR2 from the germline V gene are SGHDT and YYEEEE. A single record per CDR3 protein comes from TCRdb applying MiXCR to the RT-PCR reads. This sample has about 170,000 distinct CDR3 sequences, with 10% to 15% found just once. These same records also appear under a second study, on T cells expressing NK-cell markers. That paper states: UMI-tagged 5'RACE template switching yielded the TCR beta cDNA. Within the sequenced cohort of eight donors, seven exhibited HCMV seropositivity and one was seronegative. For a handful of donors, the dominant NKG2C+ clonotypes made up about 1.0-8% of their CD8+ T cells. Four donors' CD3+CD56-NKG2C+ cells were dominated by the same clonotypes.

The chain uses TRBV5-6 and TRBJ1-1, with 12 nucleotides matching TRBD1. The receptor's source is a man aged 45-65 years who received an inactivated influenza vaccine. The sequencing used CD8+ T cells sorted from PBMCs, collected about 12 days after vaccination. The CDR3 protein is CASSLGQGARNTEAFF. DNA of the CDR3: TGTGCCAGCAGTTTGGGACAGGGGGCAAGGAACACTGAAGCTTTCTTT.